The rows below give T cell receptor beta chains drawn from one sample of a study of OX40 agonist ivuxolimab in advanced cancers. Assay used: immunoSEQ multiplex PCR; TCRdb lists only in-frame clones, some missing. The sample contains more than 40,000 clones, about 88% of which appear only once. Sample: CD4+ or CD8+ T cells sorted from blood, taken in a trial of the OX40 agonist ivuxolimab. Source of these receptors: an adult with an advanced solid tumor such as melanoma, head and neck, liver or kidney cancer. Both conserved end residues are part of each CDR3. A D gene is named only where the DNA matches it firmly. Size values are once, few and many counts, or a class for expanded clones, and some rows have none.

clone_size	v_call	j_call	d_call	cdr3_nt	cdr3_aa
NA	TRBV27	TRBJ2-3	NA	TGTGCCAGTGACAGAATAGCGGTACGACCAGATACGCAGTATTTT	CASDRIAVRPDTQYF
NA	TRBV30	TRBJ1-3	NA	TGTGCCTGGAGTGTACTTGAAAGCCCCGAAAACACCATATATTTT	CAWSVLESPENTIYF
NA	TRBV6-5	TRBJ2-7	TRBD1	TGTGCCAGCAGTCGGACAGGGATCTACGAGCAGTACTTC	CASSRTGIYEQYF
many	TRBV25-1	TRBJ2-7	TRBD1	TGTGCCAGCCAGACAGGGGGAGGGTACGAGCAGTACTTC	CASQTGGGYEQYF
NA	TRBV7-9	TRBJ2-1	NA	TGTGCCAGCAGCTCCCCAAGATATGAGCAGTTCTTC	CASSSPRYEQFF
NA	TRBV9	TRBJ2-1	NA	TGTGCCAGCAACCCAATAGGGTCCTGGGGTGAGCAGTTCTTC	CASNPIGSWGEQFF
NA	TRBV4-2	TRBJ1-4	TRBD1	TGTGCCAGCAGCCAAGATTCGGGACAGGGTGTTGAAAAACTGTTTTTT	CASSQDSGQGVEKLFF
NA	TRBV2	TRBJ1-1	NA	TGTGCCAGTAAGGGCGCAGGCGAAGAGACTGAAGCTTTCTTT	CASKGAGEETEAFF
NA	TRBV7-9	TRBJ2-7	NA	TGTGCCAGCAGCCACGACTCCCTAGTCTACGAGCAGTACTTC	CASSHDSLVYEQYF
NA	TRBV30	TRBJ1-1	TRBD1	TGTGCCTGGAGTGTAGCCGGACAGGGGGCTGAAGCTTTCTTT	CAWSVAGQGAEAFF
NA	TRBV30	TRBJ2-3	TRBD2	TGTGCCGTTCTTCCCACTAGCGGAAGAACAGATACGCAGTATTTT	CAVLPTSGRTDTQYF
NA	TRBV30	TRBJ1-5	NA	TGTGCCTGGAGTGAGAGGAGCAATCAGCCCCAGCATTTT	CAWSERSNQPQHF
NA	TRBV11-2	TRBJ2-7	NA	TGTGCCAGCAGCTTATCTGTCAGGGGTAACGAGCAGTACTTC	CASSLSVRGNEQYF
NA	TRBV5-1	TRBJ2-5	TRBD1	TGCGCCAGCAGCTACAACAGGGGTGGTCAAGAGACCCAGTACTTC	CASSYNRGGQETQYF
once	TRBV7-8	TRBJ2-3	TRBD2	TGTGCCAGCAGCTTACCAGCGGGAGGGCGAGATACGCAGTATTTT	CASSLPAGGRDTQYF
NA	TRBV5-1	TRBJ1-2	TRBD1	TGCGCCAGCAGCTTGGACGGGACAGGATCCTATGGCTACACCTTC	CASSLDGTGSYGYTF
NA	TRBV5-4	TRBJ1-6	NA	TGTGCCAGCAGCTTAGAAGATAAGAGCTCCTATAATTCACCCCTCCACTTT	CASSLEDKSSYNSPLHF
NA	TRBV9	TRBJ2-3	NA	TGTGCCAGCAGCGTAGGTGGCGAGACGCAGTATTTT	CASSVGGETQYF
NA	TRBV9	TRBJ2-7	TRBD1	TGTGCCAGCAGCAGCGGGACAGGGGGCTTCTACGAGCAGTACTTC	CASSSGTGGFYEQYF
NA	TRBV6-1	TRBJ1-2	TRBD1	TGTGCCAGCAGCCCGACAGGGGGCACGTATGGCTACACCTTC	CASSPTGGTYGYTF
NA	TRBV6-5	TRBJ2-7	NA	TGTGCCAGCAGTTACTCGATGCAGGGGCAGAACGAGCAGTACTTC	CASSYSMQGQNEQYF
NA	TRBV2	TRBJ1-2	TRBD1	TGTGCCAGCAGTGATCGGCAGGGGGGATATGGCTACACCTTC	CASSDRQGGYGYTF
once	TRBV6-5	TRBJ2-7	TRBD1	TGTGCCAGCAGTTACTCGGGGACAGGGTCCTACGAGCAGTACTTC	CASSYSGTGSYEQYF
NA	TRBV6-4	TRBJ2-7	TRBD2	TGTGCCAGCAGTGACTCGAATAGCGGGAGGGCCTACGAGCAGTACTTC	CASSDSNSGRAYEQYF
NA	TRBV5-1	TRBJ1-5	NA	TGCGCCAGCAGCCCTGTGGGGGACACTAATCAGCCCCAGCATTTT	CASSPVGDTNQPQHF
once	TRBV7-9	TRBJ1-1	NA	TGTGCCAGCAGCCCAAAGGGGGGCAGGGAGAAGACTGAAGCTTTCTTT	CASSPKGGREKTEAFF
NA	TRBV6-5	TRBJ2-4	NA	TGTGCCAGCAGCCTAACCAGGTGGGACATTCAGTACTTC	CASSLTRWDIQYF
few	TRBV6-1	TRBJ1-2	NA	TGTGCCAGCAGACAGGAAAACTATGGCTACACCTTC	CASRQENYGYTF
once	TRBV19	TRBJ2-7	TRBD2	TGTGCCAGTAGTGAGGGACTAGCGCTGGGATACGAGCAGTACTTC	CASSEGLALGYEQYF
NA	TRBV5-4	TRBJ2-5	TRBD2	TGTGCCAGCAGCTTGGGTGCTAGCGGGAGTAGGCAAGAGACCCAGTACTTC	CASSLGASGSRQETQYF
NA	TRBV2	TRBJ2-3	NA	TGTGCCAGCGCCTGGGGGAGTCGGACAGATACGCAGTATTTT	CASAWGSRTDTQYF
once	TRBV5-1	TRBJ2-2	NA	TGCGCCAGCAGCCCCGTGGGGGGCGACACCGGGGAGCTGTTTTTT	CASSPVGGDTGELFF
NA	TRBV19	TRBJ2-2	NA	TGTGCCAGTAGTCCGTTGGGAGAGGGTAGCGGGGAGCTGTTTTTT	CASSPLGEGSGELFF
NA	TRBV20-1	TRBJ2-5	NA	TGCAGTGCTCCTACTCAGGCGACCCAGTACTTC	CSAPTQATQYF
NA	TRBV6-1	TRBJ1-1	NA	TGTGCCAGCAGCCGCTTCGAACGGGGCACTGAAGCTTTCTTT	CASSRFERGTEAFF
NA	TRBV28	TRBJ1-1	TRBD1	TGTGCCAGCACAGGGGGCGGCACTGAAGCTTTCTTT	CASTGGGTEAFF
NA	TRBV2	TRBJ1-2	NA	TGTGCCAGCAGTGTAAGACAGACTAACTATGGCTACACCTTC	CASSVRQTNYGYTF
once	TRBV7-9	TRBJ1-4	NA	TGTGCCAGCAGCTTGCTAACAGCAACTAATGAAAAACTGTTTTTT	CASSLLTATNEKLFF
NA	TRBV6-4	TRBJ2-2	NA	TGTGCCAGCAGTGATCCGGGACAGAACACCGGGGAGCTGTTTTTT	CASSDPGQNTGELFF
NA	TRBV6-1	TRBJ2-7	TRBD2	TGTGCCAGCAGTGCAGCGGGAGAGGGGTCCTACGAGCAGTACTTC	CASSAAGEGSYEQYF
NA	TRBV27	TRBJ2-7	TRBD2	TGTGCCAGCAGTTTAAAATTGGCGGGAGTAAGCTCCTACGAGCAGTACTTC	CASSLKLAGVSSYEQYF
NA	TRBV6-4	TRBJ1-1	NA	TGTGCCAGCGGGCCGAACACTGAAGCTTTCTTT	CASGPNTEAFF
NA	TRBV7-2	TRBJ2-1	TRBD2	TGTGCCAGCAGCTTATGGCACTTGGGCGGGGGGATCTACAATGAGCAGTTCTTC	CASSLWHLGGGIYNEQFF
NA	TRBV6-1	TRBJ2-2	TRBD1	TGTGCCAGCAGTGGAAACCGGGACAGGGCTATCGGGGAGCTGTTTTTT	CASSGNRDRAIGELFF
once	TRBV2	TRBJ2-7	TRBD2	TGTGCCAGCAGGAAGGGACTAGCGGACGCCTACGAGCAGTACTTC	CASRKGLADAYEQYF
NA	TRBV19	TRBJ2-3	TRBD1	TGTGCCAGTAGTCCTAGGACAGGGGCTAGCACAGATACGCAGTATTTT	CASSPRTGASTDTQYF
NA	TRBV7-2	TRBJ2-3	NA	TGTGCCAGCAGCTTAGTGACGGGCGACACAGATACGCAGTATTTT	CASSLVTGDTDTQYF
NA	TRBV6-4	TRBJ2-2	TRBD2	TGTGCCAGCAGTGAGAGGACTAGCGGGAGCGGGGAGCTGTTTTTT	CASSERTSGSGELFF
NA	TRBV7-3	TRBJ2-7	NA	TGTGCCAGCAGCATCTCCTGGCAGGCCGACGAGCAGTACTTC	CASSISWQADEQYF
NA	TRBV27	TRBJ2-1	TRBD1	TGTGCCAGCAGTCCAGGACAGGACTACAATGAGCAGTTCTTC	CASSPGQDYNEQFF
NA	TRBV5-1	TRBJ2-3	NA	TGCGCCAGCAGCTTTATAAGGGACTCCTTAAGGGGCACAGATACGCAGTATTTT	CASSFIRDSLRGTDTQYF
few	TRBV5-5	TRBJ2-2	NA	TGTGCCAGCAGCTTGAATCGGGTAAACACCGGGGAGCTGTTTTTT	CASSLNRVNTGELFF
NA	TRBV7-9	TRBJ2-1	TRBD2	TGTGCCAGCAGCCCATCGCGACTAGCGGGAGCCGGTGAGCAGTTCTTC	CASSPSRLAGAGEQFF
few	TRBV30	TRBJ1-1	NA	TGTGCCTGGAGTGGGGGGTGGAACACTGAAGCTTTCTTT	CAWSGGWNTEAFF
NA	TRBV6-1	TRBJ1-2	NA	TGTGCCAGTCAAGCGGGTGCTAACTATGGCTACACCTTC	CASQAGANYGYTF
NA	TRBV6-5	TRBJ2-7	NA	TGTGCCAGCAGCGACCTAGGGGCCTACGAGCAGTACTTC	CASSDLGAYEQYF
NA	TRBV10-3	TRBJ1-6	TRBD1	TGTGCCACCGGCCGGGACAGGGATAATTCACCCCTCCACTTT	CATGRDRDNSPLHF
NA	TRBV5-1	TRBJ2-6	TRBD1	TGCGCCAGCAGCTTGTATCCCGACAGGGCCGGGGCCAACGTCCTGACTTTC	CASSLYPDRAGANVLTF
NA	TRBV7-6	TRBJ2-3	TRBD2	TGTGCCAGCAGCTTAGGAGGGACTAGCGGGGGCACAGATACGCAGTATTTT	CASSLGGTSGGTDTQYF
once	TRBV20-1	TRBJ2-3	TRBD2	TGCAGTGCAGCGGGAGCAGATACGCAGTATTTT	CSAAGADTQYF